These 12 T cell receptor beta chains originate from one sample sequenced in a study of glioma-infiltrating T cells. Amplification of TCR alpha and beta CDR3 regions from RNA used iRepertoire nested multiplex PCR. MiXCR, run by TCRdb on the multiplex PCR reads, gives a single entry per CDR3 protein. The sample contains 93,000 or so distinct CDR3 sequences, around 28% of which appear only once. The sample consisted of glioma tissue, nonneoplastic brain tissue, or PBMCs (not recorded which). The receptors come from a human donor with low-grade glioma or glioblastoma, undergoing nonglioma brain surgery, or in good health (not recorded which).

In its sample, this clonotype was seen many times. V is TRBV14 and J is TRBJ2-7; D uncertain. Trimming took off 5 bases at V and 4 bases at J, with 18 bases between the two ends. Germline loops: CDR1 SGHDN, CDR2 FVKESK. CDR3 length: 15 residues. The CDR3 protein is CASSDTLITVYEQYF. The CDR3 coding sequence is TGTGCCAGCAGCGATACTCTAATAACAGTGTACGAGCAGTACTTC.

Worth noting for this clonotype: No conserved phenylalanine or tryptophan is present at the end of the CDR3, so a read error is the likely explanation. Because the CDR3's place on the DNA is in doubt, the DNA is left out and the CDR3 is given as listed by TCRdb. V usage is TRBV7-2 and J usage is TRBJ2-1. CDR1 SGHTA and CDR2 FQGNSA come from the germline V gene. The CDR3 comprises 15 residues, both ends counted. The CDR3 loop reads CASSPRPRSDNEQSS.

To note about this clonotype: A much larger clone sits a single nucleotide away, making a read error possible. The V call is TRBV27, the J call TRBJ1-2; D not resolved. The CDR3 is made up of 12 amino acids. From germline, CDR1 is MNHEY and CDR2 SMNVEV (reference sequence). With 7 bases removed from V and 7 bases from J, the gap between germline ends came to 13 bases. The CDR3 spells CASNDSEGGYTF. The CDR3 DNA sequence: TGTGCCAGCAATGACTCCGAGGGTGGCTACACCTTC.

This clonotype was found many times. This sequence joins TRBV2 and TRBJ2-7; a weak D match, TRBD1 (6 bases). Germline V gene lookup returns CDR1 SNHLY and CDR2 FYNNEI. This CDR3 comprises 14 residues. V lost 7 bases, J lost 3 bases, and 16 bases lay in between. The CDR3 bases are TGTGCCAGCACCCCCGAGGGGGTGATCTACGAGCAGTACTTC. This sequence encodes CASTPEGVIYEQYF.

This clonotype was observed a few times. V gene TRBV18 combines with J gene TRBJ2-5; D is possibly TRBD2 (6 bases). V was clipped by 4 bases and J by 3 bases, with 12 bases between them. The germline gives CDR1 KGHSH, CDR2 LQKENI. CDR3 length: 14 residues. The CDR3 DNA is TGTGCCAGCTCACGGGGCACGGGAGAAGAGACCCAGTACTTC. Translating gives CASSRGTGEETQYF.

Regarding this clonotype: A read error is possible here, since a much larger clone lies one base away. The genes are TRBV12-3 or TRBV12-4 and TRBJ1-3; TRBD1 is a possible D gene (5 bases). The V gene lost 7 bases and the J gene lost 7 bases, with 17 bases spanning the gap. The CDR3 has 14 residues. The CDR3 sequence is CASTIRQGTNTIYF. The CDR3 DNA sequence: TGTGCCAGCACCATCCGCCAGGGAACTAACACCATATATTTT.

Of note for this clonotype: It may be a read error: a sequence one base away is much more abundant. This sequence joins TRBV7-9 and TRBJ2-5; no clear D. The CDR3 extends over 13 amino acids. Germline V gene lookup returns CDR1 SEHNR and CDR2 FQNEAQ (reference sequence). The CDR3 loop is CPSAKGATETQYF. CDR3 nucleotide sequence: TGTCCCAGCGCGAAGGGCGCGACGGAGACCCAGTACTTC.

The rearrangement uses TRBV7-2 and TRBJ1-1, with D possibly TRBD1 on 5 matching bases. The V end lost 9 bases, the J end lost 2 bases, and 16 bases lay between the germline ends. Germline loops: CDR1 SGHTA, CDR2 FQGNSA. The CDR3 has 14 amino acids. The CDR3 loop is CASIQRGINTEAFF. The CDR3 DNA sequence: TGTGCCAGTATCCAGCGGGGGATAAACACTGAAGCTTTCTTT.

This chain uses TRBV6-6 with TRBJ1-2; D unclear. V lost 0 bases and J 7 bases, leaving 12 bases between the germline ends. CDR1 is MNHNY and CDR2 is SVGAGI in the germline V gene (reference sequence). The CDR3 sequence is 14 residues long. DNA of the CDR3: TGTGCCAGCAGTTACTCTTCCGGGGAACTTGGCTACACCTTC. It translates to CASSYSSGELGYTF.

The V gene is TRBV7-2, the J gene TRBJ2-5; 8 nucleotides agree with TRBD2. V was pared by 5 bases and J by 2 bases, with 7 bases of the junction left unmatched. In germline, CDR1 is SGHTA, CDR2 FQGNSA. The CDR3 is 15 residues long. The CDR3 DNA is TGTGCCAGCAGCCCCCAGCGGGGGCTACAAGAGACCCAGTACTTC. It encodes CASSPQRGLQETQYF.

J is TRBJ2-5 and V is TRBV6-1, with TRBD2 identical over 10 bases. The CDR3 runs to 17 residues. V was pared by 7 bases and J by 2 bases, with 13 bases of the junction left unmatched. The germline V gene has CDR1 MNHNS and CDR2 SASEGT. The chain's CDR3 is CASKIFGLAGAQETQYF. DNA for the CDR3: TGTGCCAGCAAAATATTTGGGCTAGCGGGGGCTCAAGAGACCCAGTACTTC.

Concerning this clonotype itself: It may be a read error: a sequence one base away is much more abundant. This sequence joins TRBV20-1 and TRBJ2-5; D call uncertain. This CDR3 comprises 15 residues. The germline V gene has CDR1 DFQATT and CDR2 SNEGSKA (reference sequence). The CDR3 DNA is TGCAATGCTAGTCCACTCGCCGATACGGTGGAGACCCAGTACTTC. It translates to CNASPLADTVETQYF.